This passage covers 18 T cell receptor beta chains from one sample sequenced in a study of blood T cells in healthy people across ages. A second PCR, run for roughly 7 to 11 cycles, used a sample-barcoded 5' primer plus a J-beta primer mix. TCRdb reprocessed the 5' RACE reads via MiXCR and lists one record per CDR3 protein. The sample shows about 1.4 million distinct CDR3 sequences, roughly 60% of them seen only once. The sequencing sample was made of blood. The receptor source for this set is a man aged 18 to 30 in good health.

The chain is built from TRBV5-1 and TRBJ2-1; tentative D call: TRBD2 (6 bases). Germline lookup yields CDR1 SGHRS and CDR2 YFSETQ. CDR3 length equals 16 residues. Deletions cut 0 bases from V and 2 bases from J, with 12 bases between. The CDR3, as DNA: TGCGCCAGCAGCTTGGATGGGAGGACCACCTACAATGAGCAGTTCTTC. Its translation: CASSLDGRTTYNEQFF.

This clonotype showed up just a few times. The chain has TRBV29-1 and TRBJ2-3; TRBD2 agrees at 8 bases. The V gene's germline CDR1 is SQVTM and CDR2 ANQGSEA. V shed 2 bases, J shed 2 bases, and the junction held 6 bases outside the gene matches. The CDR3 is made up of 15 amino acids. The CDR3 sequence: CSVELTSETTDTQYF. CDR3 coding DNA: TGCAGCGTTGAATTGACTAGCGAGACCACAGATACGCAGTATTTT.

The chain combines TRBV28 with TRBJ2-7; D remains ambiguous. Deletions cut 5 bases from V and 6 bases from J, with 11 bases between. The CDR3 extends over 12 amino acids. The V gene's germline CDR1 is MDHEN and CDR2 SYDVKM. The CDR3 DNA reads TGTGCCAGCAGTACCCAGGTAACCGAGCAGTACTTC. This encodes CASSTQVTEQYF.

CDR3: CASSENRDGSGANVLTF. As DNA, the CDR3 is TGTGCCAGCAGTGAAAACAGGGACGGTTCTGGGGCCAACGTCCTGACTTTC. The rearrangement links TRBV25-1 to TRBJ2-6, with a possible D match to TRBD1 (6 bases). Trimming took off 2 bases at V and 1 base at J, with 12 bases between the two ends. This CDR3 region has 17 residues. Per the germline V gene, CDR1 is MGHDK and CDR2 is SYGVNS.

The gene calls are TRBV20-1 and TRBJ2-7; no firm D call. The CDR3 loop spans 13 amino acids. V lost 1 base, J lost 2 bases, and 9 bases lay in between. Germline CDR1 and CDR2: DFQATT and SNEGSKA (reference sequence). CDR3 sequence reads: CSARVPLTYEQYF. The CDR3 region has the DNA TGCAGTGCTAGAGTTCCGTTGACCTACGAGCAGTACTTC.

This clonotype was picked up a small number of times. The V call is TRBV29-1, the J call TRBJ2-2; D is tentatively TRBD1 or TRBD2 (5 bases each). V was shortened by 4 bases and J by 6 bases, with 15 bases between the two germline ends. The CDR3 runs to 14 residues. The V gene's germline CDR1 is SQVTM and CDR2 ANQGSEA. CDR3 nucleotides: TGCAGCGTTGGTTTGGGGGTGAATGCCGGGGAGCTGTTTTTT. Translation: CSVGLGVNAGELFF.

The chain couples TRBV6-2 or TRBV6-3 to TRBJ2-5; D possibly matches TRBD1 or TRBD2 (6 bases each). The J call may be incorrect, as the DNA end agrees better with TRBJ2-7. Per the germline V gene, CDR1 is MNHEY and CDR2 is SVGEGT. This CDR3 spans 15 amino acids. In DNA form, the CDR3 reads TGTGCCAGCAGCTCCTCCTTAGAGGGGGGATACGAGCAGTACTTC. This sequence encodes CASSSSLEGGYEQYF.

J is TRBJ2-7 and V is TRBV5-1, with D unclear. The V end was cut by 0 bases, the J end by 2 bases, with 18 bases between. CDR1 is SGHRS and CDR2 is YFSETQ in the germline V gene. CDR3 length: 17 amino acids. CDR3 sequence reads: CASSLASLAQRPYEQYF. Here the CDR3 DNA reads TGCGCCAGCAGCTTGGCCAGTCTGGCCCAACGGCCCTACGAGCAGTACTTC.

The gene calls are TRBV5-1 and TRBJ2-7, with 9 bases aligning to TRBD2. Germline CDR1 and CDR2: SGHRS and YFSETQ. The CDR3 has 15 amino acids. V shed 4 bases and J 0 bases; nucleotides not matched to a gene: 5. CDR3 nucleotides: TGCGCCAGCAGCCTTAGCGGGAGCCTCTCCTACGAGCAGTACTTC. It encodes CASSLSGSLSYEQYF. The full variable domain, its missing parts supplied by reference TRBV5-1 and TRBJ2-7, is KAGVTQTPRYLIKTRGQQVTLSCSPISGHRSVSWYQQTPGQGLQFLFEYFSETQRNKGNFPGRFSGRQFSNSRSEMNVSTLELGDSALYLCASSLSGSLSYEQYFGPGTRLTVT.

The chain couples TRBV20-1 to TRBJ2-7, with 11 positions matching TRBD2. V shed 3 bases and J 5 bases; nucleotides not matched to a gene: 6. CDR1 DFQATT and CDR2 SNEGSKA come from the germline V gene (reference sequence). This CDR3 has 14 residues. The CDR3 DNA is TGCAGTGCTAGGGTGCTAGCGGGAGGCAACGAGCAGTACTTC. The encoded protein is CSARVLAGGNEQYF.

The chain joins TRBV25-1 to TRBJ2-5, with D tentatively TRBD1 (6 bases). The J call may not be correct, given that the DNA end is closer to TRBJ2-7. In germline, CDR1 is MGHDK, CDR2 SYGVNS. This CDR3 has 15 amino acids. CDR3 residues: CASSEGAGIGDEQYF. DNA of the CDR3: TGTGCCAGCAGTGAGGGGGCAGGGATTGGTGACGAGCAGTACTTC.

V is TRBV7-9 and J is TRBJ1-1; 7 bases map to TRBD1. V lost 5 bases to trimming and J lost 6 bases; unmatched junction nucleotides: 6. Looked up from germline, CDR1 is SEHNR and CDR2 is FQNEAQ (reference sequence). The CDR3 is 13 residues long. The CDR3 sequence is CASSEGTDPEAFF. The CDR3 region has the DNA TGTGCCAGCAGCGAAGGGACAGACCCTGAAGCTTTCTTT.

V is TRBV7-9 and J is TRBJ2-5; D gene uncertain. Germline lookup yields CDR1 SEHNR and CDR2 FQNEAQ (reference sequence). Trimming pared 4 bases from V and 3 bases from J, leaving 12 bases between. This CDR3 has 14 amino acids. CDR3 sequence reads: CASSSRQPKETQYF. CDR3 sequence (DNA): TGTGCCAGCAGCTCCCGGCAACCCAAAGAGACCCAGTACTTC.

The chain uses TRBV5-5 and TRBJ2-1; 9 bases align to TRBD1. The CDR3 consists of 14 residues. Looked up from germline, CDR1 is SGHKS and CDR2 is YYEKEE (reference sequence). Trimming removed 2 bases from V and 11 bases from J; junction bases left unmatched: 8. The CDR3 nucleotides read TGTGCCAGCAGCTTAGGGACAGGGTGGAATAAGCAGTTCTTC. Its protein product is CASSLGTGWNKQFF.

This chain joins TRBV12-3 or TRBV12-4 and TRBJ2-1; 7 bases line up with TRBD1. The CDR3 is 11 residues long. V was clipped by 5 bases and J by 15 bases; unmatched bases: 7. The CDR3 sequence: CASSVRQGWFF. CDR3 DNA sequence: TGTGCCAGCAGTGTTAGACAGGGTTGGTTCTTC.

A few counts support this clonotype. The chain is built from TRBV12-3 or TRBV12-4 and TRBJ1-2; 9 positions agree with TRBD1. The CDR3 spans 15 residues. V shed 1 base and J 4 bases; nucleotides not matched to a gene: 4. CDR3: CASSLGTGDLYGYTF. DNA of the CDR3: TGTGCCAGCAGTTTAGGGACAGGGGACCTCTATGGCTACACCTTC.

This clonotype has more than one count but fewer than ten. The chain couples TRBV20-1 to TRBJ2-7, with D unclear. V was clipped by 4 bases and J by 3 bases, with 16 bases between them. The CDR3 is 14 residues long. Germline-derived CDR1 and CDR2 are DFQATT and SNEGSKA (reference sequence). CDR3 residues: CSAIGPEGLYEQYF. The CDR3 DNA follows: TGCAGTGCTATCGGTCCGGAAGGGCTCTACGAGCAGTACTTC.

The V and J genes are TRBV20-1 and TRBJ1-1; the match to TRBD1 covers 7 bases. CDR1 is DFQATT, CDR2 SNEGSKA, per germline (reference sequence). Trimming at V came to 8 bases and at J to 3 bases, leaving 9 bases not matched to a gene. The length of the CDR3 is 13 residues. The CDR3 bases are TGCAGTCCTGACAGGGCCGGGGACACTGAAGCTTTCTTT. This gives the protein CSPDRAGDTEAFF.